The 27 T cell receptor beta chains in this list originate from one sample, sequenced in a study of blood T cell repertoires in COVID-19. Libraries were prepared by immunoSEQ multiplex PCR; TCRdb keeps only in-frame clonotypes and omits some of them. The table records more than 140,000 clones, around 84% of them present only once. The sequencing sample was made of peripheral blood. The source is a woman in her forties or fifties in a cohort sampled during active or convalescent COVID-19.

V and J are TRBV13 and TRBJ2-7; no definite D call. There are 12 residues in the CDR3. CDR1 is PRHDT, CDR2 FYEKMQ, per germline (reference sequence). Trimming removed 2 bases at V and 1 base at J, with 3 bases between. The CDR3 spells CASSLRSYEQYF. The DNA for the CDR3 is TGTGCCAGCAGCTTACGGTCCTACGAGCAGTACTTC.

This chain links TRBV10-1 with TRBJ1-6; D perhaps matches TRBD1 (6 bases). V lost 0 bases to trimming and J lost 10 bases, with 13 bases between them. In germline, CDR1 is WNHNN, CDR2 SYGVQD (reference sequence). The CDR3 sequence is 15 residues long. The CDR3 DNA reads TGCGCCAGCAGTGAGTCAGCTGGGGGCCGATCACCCCTCCACTTT. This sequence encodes CASSESAGGRSPLHF.

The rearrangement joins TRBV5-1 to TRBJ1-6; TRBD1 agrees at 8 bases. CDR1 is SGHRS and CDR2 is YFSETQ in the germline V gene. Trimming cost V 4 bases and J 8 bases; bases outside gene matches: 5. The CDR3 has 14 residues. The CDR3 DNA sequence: TGCGCCAGCAGCACCCAGGGGGCTGATTCACCCCTCCACTTT. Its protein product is CASSTQGADSPLHF.

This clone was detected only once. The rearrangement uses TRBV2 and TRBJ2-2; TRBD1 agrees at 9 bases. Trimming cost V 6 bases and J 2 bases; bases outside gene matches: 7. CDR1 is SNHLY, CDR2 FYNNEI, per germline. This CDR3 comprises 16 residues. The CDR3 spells CASRMGQGGNTGELFF. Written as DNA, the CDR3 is TGTGCCAGCAGGATGGGACAGGGAGGCAACACCGGGGAGCTGTTTTTT.

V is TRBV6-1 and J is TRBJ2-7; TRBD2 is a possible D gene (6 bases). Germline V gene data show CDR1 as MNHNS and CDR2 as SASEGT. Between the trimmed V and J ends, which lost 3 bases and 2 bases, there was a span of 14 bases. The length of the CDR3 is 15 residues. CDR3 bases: TGTGCCAGCAGTGAGTGGCGGGGCGGACCCTACGAGCAGTACTTC. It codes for CASSEWRGGPYEQYF.

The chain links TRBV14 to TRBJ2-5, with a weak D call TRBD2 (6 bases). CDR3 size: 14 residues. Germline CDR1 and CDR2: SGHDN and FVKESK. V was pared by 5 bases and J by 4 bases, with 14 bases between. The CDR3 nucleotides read TGTGCCAGCAGCTCCACTAGCCGCGGAGAGACCCAGTACTTC. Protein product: CASSSTSRGETQYF.

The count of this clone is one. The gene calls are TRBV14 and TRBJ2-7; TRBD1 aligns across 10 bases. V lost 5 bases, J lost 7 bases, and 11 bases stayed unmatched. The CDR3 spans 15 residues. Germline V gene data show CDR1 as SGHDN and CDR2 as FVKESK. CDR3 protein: CASSSSGTGVGEQYF. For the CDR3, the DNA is TGTGCCAGCAGCTCATCCGGGACAGGGGTTGGTGAGCAGTACTTC.

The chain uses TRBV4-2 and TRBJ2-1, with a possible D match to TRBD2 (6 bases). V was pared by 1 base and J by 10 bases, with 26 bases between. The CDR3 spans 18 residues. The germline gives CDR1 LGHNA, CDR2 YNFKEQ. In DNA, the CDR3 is TGTGCCAGCAGCCAAGTGTCTGGCCGAGCCCCGAATGGGGGGGAGCAGTTCTTC. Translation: CASSQVSGRAPNGGEQFF.

The CDR3 nucleotides read TGTGCCAGCAATTCAGGGGGCGTAGGAAAAAGCAATCAGCCCCAGCATTTT. This encodes CASNSGGVGKSNQPQHF. J is TRBJ1-5 and V is TRBV2, with 8 bases fitting TRBD1. With V trimmed by 7 bases and J by 1 base, 12 bases remained unmatched. Germline CDR1 is SNHLY and CDR2 is FYNNEI. The CDR3 is 17 residues long.

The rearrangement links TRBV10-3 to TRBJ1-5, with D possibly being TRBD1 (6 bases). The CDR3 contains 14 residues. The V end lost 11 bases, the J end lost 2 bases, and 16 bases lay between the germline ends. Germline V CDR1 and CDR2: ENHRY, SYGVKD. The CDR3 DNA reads TGTGCCGCCCAGACAGGAGGTCGCAATCAGCCCCAGCATTTT. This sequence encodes CAAQTGGRNQPQHF.

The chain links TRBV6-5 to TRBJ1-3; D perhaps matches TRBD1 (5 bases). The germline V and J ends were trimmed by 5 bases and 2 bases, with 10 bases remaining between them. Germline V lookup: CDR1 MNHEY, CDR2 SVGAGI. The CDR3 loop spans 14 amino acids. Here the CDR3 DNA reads TGTGCCAGCAGTCTACAGGTGGCTGGAAACACCATATATTTT. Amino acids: CASSLQVAGNTIYF.

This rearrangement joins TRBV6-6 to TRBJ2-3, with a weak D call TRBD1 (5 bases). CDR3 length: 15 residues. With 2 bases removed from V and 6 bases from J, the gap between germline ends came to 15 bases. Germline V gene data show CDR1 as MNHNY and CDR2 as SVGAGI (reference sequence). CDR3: CASSYAQGIRDTQYF. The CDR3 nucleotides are TGTGCCAGCAGTTACGCGCAGGGCATTCGGGATACGCAGTATTTT.

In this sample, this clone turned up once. The CDR3, as DNA: TGTGCCAGCAGCTTCCACAGGGAGCATAATTCACCCCTCCACTTT. Amino acid sequence: CASSFHREHNSPLHF. This chain uses TRBV3-1 (or the pseudogene TRBV3-2) with TRBJ1-6; a weak D match, TRBD1 (6 bases). V was pared by 5 bases and J by 5 bases, with 13 bases between. The CDR3 consists of 15 residues. The germline gives CDR1 LGHDT, CDR2 YNNKEL (reference sequence).

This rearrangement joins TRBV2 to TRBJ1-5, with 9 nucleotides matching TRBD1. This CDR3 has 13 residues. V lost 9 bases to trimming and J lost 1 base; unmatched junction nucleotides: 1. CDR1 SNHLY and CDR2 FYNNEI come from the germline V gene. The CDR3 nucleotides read TGTGCCAGTGGACAGGGGAGCAATCAGCCCCAGCATTTT. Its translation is CASGQGSNQPQHF.

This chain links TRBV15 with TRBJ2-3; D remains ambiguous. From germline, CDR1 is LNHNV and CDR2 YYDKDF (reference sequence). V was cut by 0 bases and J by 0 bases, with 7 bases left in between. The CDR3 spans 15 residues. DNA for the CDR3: TGTGCCACCAGCAGAGATCCAACTAGCACAGATACGCAGTATTTT. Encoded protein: CATSRDPTSTDTQYF.

The CDR3 reads CASSSTELASGRQFF. The DNA of the CDR3 is TGCGCCAGCAGCTCAACAGAATTGGCTAGCGGTCGGCAATTCTTC. This rearrangement joins TRBV5-1 to TRBJ2-1, with 7 bases identical to TRBD2. V was pared by 3 bases and J by 16 bases, with 19 bases of the junction left unmatched. Germline lookup yields CDR1 SGHRS and CDR2 YFSETQ. This CDR3 contains 15 residues.

The CDR3 here is CASSHRTGQDTDTQYF. CDR3 nucleotide sequence: TGTGCCAGCAGTCACAGAACGGGACAGGACACAGATACGCAGTATTTT. The chain carries TRBV6-6 and TRBJ2-3, with 8 bases identical to TRBD1. CDR3 length: 16 residues. Per the germline V gene, CDR1 is MNHNY and CDR2 is SVGAGI (reference sequence). The V gene end was trimmed by 5 bases and the J gene end by 2 bases; junction bases not matched to a gene: 9.

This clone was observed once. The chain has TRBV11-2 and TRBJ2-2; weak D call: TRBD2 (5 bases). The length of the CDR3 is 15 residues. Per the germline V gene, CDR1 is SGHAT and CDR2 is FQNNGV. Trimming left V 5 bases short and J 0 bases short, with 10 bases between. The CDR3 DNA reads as TGTGCCAGCAGCATGGCGGGTTCGAACACCGGGGAGCTGTTTTTT. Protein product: CASSMAGSNTGELFF. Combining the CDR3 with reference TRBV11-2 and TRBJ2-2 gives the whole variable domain EAGVAQSPRYKIIEKRQSVAFWCNPISGHATLYWYQQILGQGPKLLIQFQNNGVVDDSQLPKDRFSAERLKGVDSTLKIQPAKLEDSAVYLCASSMAGSNTGELFFGEGSRLTVL.

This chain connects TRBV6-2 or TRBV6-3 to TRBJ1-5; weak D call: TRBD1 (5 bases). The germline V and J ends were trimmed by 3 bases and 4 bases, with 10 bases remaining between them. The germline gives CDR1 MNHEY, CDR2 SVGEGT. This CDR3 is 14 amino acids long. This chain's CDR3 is CASSYGATNQPQHF. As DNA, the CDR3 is TGTGCCAGCAGTTATGGGGCTACGAATCAGCCCCAGCATTTT.

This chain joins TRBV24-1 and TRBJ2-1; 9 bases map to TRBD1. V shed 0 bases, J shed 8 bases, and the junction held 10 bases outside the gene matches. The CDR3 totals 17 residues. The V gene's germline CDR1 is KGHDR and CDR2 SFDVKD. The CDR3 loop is CATSDLLPGQGEDEQFF. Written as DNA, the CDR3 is TGTGCCACCAGTGATTTGCTCCCGGGACAGGGAGAAGATGAGCAGTTCTTC.

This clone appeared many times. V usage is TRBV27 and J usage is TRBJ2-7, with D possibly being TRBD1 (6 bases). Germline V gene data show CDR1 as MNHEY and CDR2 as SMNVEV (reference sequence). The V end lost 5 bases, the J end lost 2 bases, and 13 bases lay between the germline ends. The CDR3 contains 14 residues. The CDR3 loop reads CASSPQTGTYEQYF. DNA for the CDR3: TGTGCCAGCAGTCCACAGACAGGCACCTACGAGCAGTACTTC.

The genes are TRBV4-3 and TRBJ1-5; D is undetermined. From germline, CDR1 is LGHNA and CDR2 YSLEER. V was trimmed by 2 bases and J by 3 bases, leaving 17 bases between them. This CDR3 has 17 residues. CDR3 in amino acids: CASSQSMPWQNNQPQHF. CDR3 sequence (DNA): TGCGCCAGCAGCCAATCCATGCCATGGCAGAACAATCAGCCCCAGCATTTT.

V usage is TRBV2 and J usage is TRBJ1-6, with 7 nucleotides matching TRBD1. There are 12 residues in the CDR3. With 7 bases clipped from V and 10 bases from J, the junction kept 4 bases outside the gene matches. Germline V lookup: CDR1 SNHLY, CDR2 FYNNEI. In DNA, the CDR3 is TGTGCCAGCACCAGGGGGGTGTCACCCCTCCACTTT. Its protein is CASTRGVSPLHF.

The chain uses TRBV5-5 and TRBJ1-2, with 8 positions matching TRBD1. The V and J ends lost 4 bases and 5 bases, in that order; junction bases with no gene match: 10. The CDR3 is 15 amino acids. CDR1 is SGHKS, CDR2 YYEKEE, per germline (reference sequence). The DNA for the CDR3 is TGTGCCAGCAGCCCGGGACAGGATCCTTCTTATGGCTACACCTTC. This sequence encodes CASSPGQDPSYGYTF.

The CDR3 region has the DNA TGCAGCGCATATGAGGGGGCGGTGAACACTGAAGCTTTCTTT. Its translation: CSAYEGAVNTEAFF. The chain couples TRBV29-1 to TRBJ1-1; 7 bases map to TRBD1. V shed 7 bases and J 0 bases; nucleotides not matched to a gene: 8. The germline V gene has CDR1 SQVTM and CDR2 ANQGSEA. The CDR3 consists of 14 residues.

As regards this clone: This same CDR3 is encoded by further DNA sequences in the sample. CDR3 residues: CASSIIGGENQPQHF. In DNA form, the CDR3 reads TGTGCCAGTAGTATCATAGGCGGCGAGAATCAGCCCCAGCATTTT. This chain connects TRBV19 to TRBJ1-5; D uncertain. The CDR3 runs 15 residues. The V end was cut by 3 bases, the J end by 4 bases, with 13 bases between. Germline V gives CDR1 LNHDA, CDR2 SQIVND (reference sequence).

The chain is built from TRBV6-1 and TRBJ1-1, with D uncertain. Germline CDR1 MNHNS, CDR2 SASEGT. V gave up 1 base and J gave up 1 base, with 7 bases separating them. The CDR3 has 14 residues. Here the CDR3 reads CASSEGGRNTEAFF. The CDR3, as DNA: TGTGCCAGCAGTGAAGGAGGCAGGAACACTGAAGCTTTCTTT.